Included here is one T cell receptor beta chain sequence, with context. The data derive from a study of OX40 agonist ivuxolimab in advanced cancers. About the study: From roughly 20 to 90 years was the age range, with a mean of roughly 64 years, and over 80% were male.

Autoimmune disease history or systemic immunosuppression barred patients. Researchers took blood at baseline, on cycle 4 day 1, and on cycle 7 day 1. Assay: immunoSEQ multiplex PCR; the TCRdb copy retains only in-frame clones and omits some. The sample shows roughly 130,000 clones, about 93% of them seen only once. Sequences were derived from CD4+ or CD8+ T cells sorted from blood, sampled in a trial of the OX40 agonist ivuxolimab. The receptor comes from an adult with an advanced solid tumor such as melanoma, head and neck, liver or kidney cancer.

CDR3 amino acids: CASSINDSPANGYTF. CDR3 nucleotide sequence: TGTGCCAGTAGTATTAACGACAGCCCGGCAAATGGCTACACCTTC. The chain uses TRBV19 and TRBJ1-2; TRBD1 might be the D (5 bases). This CDR3 is 15 amino acids long. Germline lookup yields CDR1 LNHDA and CDR2 SQIVND (reference sequence). With 3 bases removed from V and 6 bases from J, the gap between germline ends came to 17 bases.